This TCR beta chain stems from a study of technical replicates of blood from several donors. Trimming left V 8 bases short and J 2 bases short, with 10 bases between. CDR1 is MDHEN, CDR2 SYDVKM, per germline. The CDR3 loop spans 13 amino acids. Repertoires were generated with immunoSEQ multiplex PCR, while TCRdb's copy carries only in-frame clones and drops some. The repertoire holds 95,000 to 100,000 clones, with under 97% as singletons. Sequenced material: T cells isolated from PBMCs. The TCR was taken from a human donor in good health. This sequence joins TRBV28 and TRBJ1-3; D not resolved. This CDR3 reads CASGAAAGNTIYF. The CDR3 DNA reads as TGTGCCAGCGGCGCTGCGGCTGGAAACACCATATATTTT.